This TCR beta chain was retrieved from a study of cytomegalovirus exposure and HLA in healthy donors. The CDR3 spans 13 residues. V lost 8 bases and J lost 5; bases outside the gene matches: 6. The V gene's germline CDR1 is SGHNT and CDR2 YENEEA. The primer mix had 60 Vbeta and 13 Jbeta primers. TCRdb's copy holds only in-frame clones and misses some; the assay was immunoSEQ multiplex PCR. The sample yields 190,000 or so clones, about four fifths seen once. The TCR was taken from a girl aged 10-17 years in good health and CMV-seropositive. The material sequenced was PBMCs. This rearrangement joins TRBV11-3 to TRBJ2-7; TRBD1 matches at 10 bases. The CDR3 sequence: CASSGGTGDEQYF. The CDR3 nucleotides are TGTGCCAGCTCGGGGGGGACAGGGGACGAGCAGTACTTC.